The clone carrying this T cell receptor (beta chain) was seen more than once but under ten times. Its antigen is still unknown. Germline CDR1 LNHDA, CDR2 SQIVND (reference sequence). The CDR3 totals 14 residues. Trimming shortened V by 9 bases and J by 5 bases, and 19 bases separated the two germline ends. It was cDNA, reverse transcribed from extracted RNA, that served as the sequencing template. Measured with immunoSEQ multiplex PCR; TCRdb has only the in-frame clones, and not every one. The top ten hold about 5.5% of the sample, which has nearly 200,000 clones, nearly 60% seen once. This sample was included in a study of CD8+ T cells in alopecia areata. The overall study: The protocol delivered tofacitinib for 6 to 18 months, then withdrew it for 6 months. Study results and limitations: Greater clonality was observed in lesional scalp samples, especially alopecia totalis/universalis, versus normal scalp.

Treatment in this sample: oral pan-JAK inhibitor, 5-10 mg twice daily. Alopecia areata patients gave lesional scalp punch biopsies and peripheral blood samples. Researchers picked out CD4+ and CD8+ T cells from PBMCs by sorting. The origin of this receptor is a human donor with alopecia areata. The V and J genes are TRBV19 and TRBJ1-2; D might be TRBD1 (6 bases). Material: CD4+ T cells sorted from blood, obtained at week 24, from a patient treated with tofacitinib. The CDR3 is CASKNRAGGYGYTF. DNA for the CDR3: TGTGCCAGCAAGAACAGGGCAGGCGGATATGGCTACACCTTC.